The present T cell receptor beta chain was sequenced within a study of blood T cell repertoires in COVID-19. The data were produced by immunoSEQ multiplex PCR, yet TCRdb's version contains in-frame clones alone and is incomplete. The sample has 180,000 or so clones, roughly 85% seen once. Sequenced sample: PBMCs or T cells enriched from blood (not recorded which). The receptor comes from a woman aged 45-65 years who had recovered from COVID-19.

CDR3 protein: CASRHQEDTEAFF. The CDR3 nucleotides read TGTGCCAGCAGACACCAGGAGGACACTGAAGCTTTCTTT. This chain uses TRBV28 with TRBJ1-1; no clear D gene. V was shortened by 6 bases and J by 3 bases, with 11 bases between the two germline ends. The germline V gene has CDR1 MDHEN and CDR2 SYDVKM. The CDR3 covers 13 residues.